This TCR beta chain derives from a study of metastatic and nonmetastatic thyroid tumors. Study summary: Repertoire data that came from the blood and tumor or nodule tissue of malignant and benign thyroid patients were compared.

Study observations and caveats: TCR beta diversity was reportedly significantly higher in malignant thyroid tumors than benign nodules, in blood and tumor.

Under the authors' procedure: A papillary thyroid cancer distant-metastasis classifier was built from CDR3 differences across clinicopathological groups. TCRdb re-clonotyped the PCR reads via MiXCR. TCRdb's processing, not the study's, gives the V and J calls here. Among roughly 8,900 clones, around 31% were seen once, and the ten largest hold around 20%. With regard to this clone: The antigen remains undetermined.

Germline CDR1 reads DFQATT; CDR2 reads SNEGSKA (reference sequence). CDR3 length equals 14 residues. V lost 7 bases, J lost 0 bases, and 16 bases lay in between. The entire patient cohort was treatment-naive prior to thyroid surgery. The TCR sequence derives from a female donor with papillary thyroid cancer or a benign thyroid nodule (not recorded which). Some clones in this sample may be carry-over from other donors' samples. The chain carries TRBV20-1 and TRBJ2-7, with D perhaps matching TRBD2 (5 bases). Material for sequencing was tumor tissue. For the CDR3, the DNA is TGCAGTGTTCGCCAGCTCGGGGTCTCCTACGAGCAGTACTTC. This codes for CSVRQLGVSYEQYF.